This TCR beta chain was documented in a study of CD8 T cells in ankylosing spondylitis (dated by TCRdb to the late 2010s). At the level of the whole study: The study set out to find disease-linked TCR variants by profiling T cell receptor beta repertoires in ankylosing spondylitis patients and healthy donors. The full study cohort comprised about 25 ankylosing spondylitis patients and approximately 100 healthy donors. Peripheral blood samples were taken, and synovial fluid was additionally collected from ankylosing spondylitis patients. Overall study outcomes, separate from this receptor: The disease-linked clones were reported to be significantly enriched in matched synovial fluid samples from ankylosing spondylitis patients. Blood from ankylosing spondylitis patients appeared to be characterized by a TCR beta motif made up of about 8 highly homologous amino acid variants. The disease-linked clones showed a CD8+ phenotype and occurred at relatively low frequencies in peripheral blood. Some of the motif variants had been reported before in the synovial fluid and blood of reactive arthritis patients, a finding that suggests common disease-initiation mechanisms.

This sample was sequenced with an Illumina HiSeq 2500. Quantitative 5'-RACE with molecular barcodes was the method used to prepare the TCR beta libraries. From the authors' description of their analysis: To identify disease-linked TCR variants, a new computational method was used, one built on a probabilistic model of VDJ rearrangement. TCRdb cleaned the public reads at Q25 with fastp, built clones with MiXCR and kept in-frame beta chains. When rows share a CDR3 protein, they turn into one entry using the most common DNA and genes. None of the V and J calls come from the authors' own analysis; TCRdb made them. In this sample the table shows about 440,000 distinct CDR3 sequences, 15% to 20% of which occur a single time. The leading ten clones occupy approximately 0.93% of the sample. V drops 7 bases and J drops 0 bases, leaving 7 bases in between. From the cysteine up to the phenylalanine, the CDR3 has a length of 12 residues. The entry retains the CDR3 DNA only, 36 bases that are in frame from base 1. CDR1 SQVTM and CDR2 ANQGSEA were looked up in the germline V gene.

This clonotype was found many times. Its antigen is currently not known. Base-call qualities are not available, and no considerably larger clone is one nucleotide away. Sample: blood, either unsorted or a sorted T cell fraction (not recorded which). This receptor chain uses TRBV29-1 and TRBJ1-3, with an unclear D gene assignment. This clonotype originated in a male donor with ankylosing spondylitis. The CDR3: CSARISGNTIYF. The DNA sequence follows: TGCAGCGCACGGATCTCTGGAAACACCATATATTTT.